This is a list of T cell receptor beta chains from one sample in a study of Graves' ophthalmopathy and Graves' hyperthyroidism. One entry per CDR3 protein results from TCRdb running MiXCR on the multiplex PCR reads. This table holds approximately 540,000 distinct CDR3 sequences, under 45% found once. The specimen was peripheral blood or thyroid tissue (not recorded which). Source of these receptors: an adult man with Graves' hyperthyroidism. The CDR3 runs from the conserved cysteine through the conserved F or W. Clone size is given for some rows only: seen once, a few or many times, or a class if the clone is expanded.

cdr3_aa | cdr3_length | clone_size | v_call
CVSSLDPSGPYEQYF | 15 | . | TRBV5-4
CASSLGGAGAVAGELFF | 17 | . | TRBV27
CASSWGASENTIYF | 14 | many | TRBV5-1
CASSGAGGGYTF | 12 | . | TRBV6-5
CASSEWGVGIQETQYF | 16 | . | TRBV6-1
CASSDGLGETQYF | 13 | many | TRBV25-1
CASSAPETGVPGELFF | 16 | few | TRBV6-5
CASSPRSSALNYGYTF | 16 | many | TRBV7-9
CASTPWGEQGSSYEQYF | 17 | few | TRBV5-1
CSAIGAGSSTDTQYF | 15 | few | TRBV20-1
CASSQNMGYTGELFF | 15 | few | TRBV14
CTSSSASGTGRGTEAFF | 17 | . | TRBV11-2
CSVEDREQEETQYF | 14 | many | TRBV29-1
CASNPGGSGSEQYF | 14 | . | TRBV6-2/TRBV6-3
CATSRSSGEQYF | 12 | many | TRBV24-1
CASAMQGYGYTF | 12 | once | TRBV2
CASSVQDGEKLFF | 13 | . | TRBV6-5
CASSIGTSGLKSEQYF | 16 | many | TRBV19
CASSTDRALDEQYF | 14 | many | TRBV6-5
CASSVESGRSTDTQYF | 16 | . | TRBV9
CASSLTGSRSYNEQFF | 16 | . | TRBV7-2
CASSQEGGTLFF | 12 | . | TRBV11-3
CSASGGSAYEQYF | 13 | many | TRBV20-1
CASSRSVTGSGNTIYF | 16 | many | TRBV19
CASSPSANTEAFF | 13 | few | TRBV18
CASSYRDRVRLNNQPQHF | 18 | . | TRBV9
CSARVWDTSYGYTF | 14 | many | TRBV20-1
CSARWETGRETQYF | 14 | many | TRBV20-1
CATSRERVVTEKLFF | 15 | . | TRBV15
CASSYARELNTEAFF | 15 | few | TRBV6-5
CSARPSFGETQYF | 13 | many | TRBV20-1
CASSEGRSSCEQHF | 14 | . | TRBV10-3
CSVEDRSGGLSYEQYF | 16 | . | TRBV29-1
CASAGLPLETQYF | 13 | few | TRBV18
CASSFAPTGYEQYF | 14 | . | TRBV7-9
CASSNTGYEQYF | 12 | . | TRBV5-1